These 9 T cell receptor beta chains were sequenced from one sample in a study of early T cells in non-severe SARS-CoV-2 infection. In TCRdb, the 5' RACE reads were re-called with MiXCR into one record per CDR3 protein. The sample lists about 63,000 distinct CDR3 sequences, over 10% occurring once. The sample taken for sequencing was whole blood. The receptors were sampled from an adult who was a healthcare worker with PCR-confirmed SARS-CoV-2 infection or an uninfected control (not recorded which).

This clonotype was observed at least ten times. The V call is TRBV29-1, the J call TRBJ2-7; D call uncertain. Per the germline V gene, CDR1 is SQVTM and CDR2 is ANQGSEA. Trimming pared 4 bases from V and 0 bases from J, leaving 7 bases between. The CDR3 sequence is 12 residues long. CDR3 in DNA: TGCAGCGTTGTAGGTAACTCCTACGAGCAGTACTTC. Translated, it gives CSVVGNSYEQYF.

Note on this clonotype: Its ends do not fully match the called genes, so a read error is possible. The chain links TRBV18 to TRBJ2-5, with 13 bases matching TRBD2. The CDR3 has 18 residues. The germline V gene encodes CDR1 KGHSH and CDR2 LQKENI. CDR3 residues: CASSPRTSGGPYHETQYF. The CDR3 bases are TGTGCCAGCTCACCCAGGACTAGCGGGGGCCCGTACCACGAGACCCAGTACTTC.

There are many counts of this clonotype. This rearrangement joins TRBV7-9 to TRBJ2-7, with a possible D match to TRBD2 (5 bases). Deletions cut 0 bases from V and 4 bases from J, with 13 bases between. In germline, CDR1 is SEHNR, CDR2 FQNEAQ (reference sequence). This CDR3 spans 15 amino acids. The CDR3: CASSLAEKGAYEQYF. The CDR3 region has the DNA TGTGCCAGCAGCTTAGCGGAAAAGGGAGCGTACGAGCAGTACTTC. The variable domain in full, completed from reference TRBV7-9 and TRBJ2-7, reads DTGVSQNPRHKITKRGQNVTFRCDPISEHNRLYWYRQTLGQGPEFLTYFQNEAQLEKSRLLSDRFSAERPKGSFSTLEIQRTEQGDSAMYLCASSLAEKGAYEQYFGPGTRLTVT.

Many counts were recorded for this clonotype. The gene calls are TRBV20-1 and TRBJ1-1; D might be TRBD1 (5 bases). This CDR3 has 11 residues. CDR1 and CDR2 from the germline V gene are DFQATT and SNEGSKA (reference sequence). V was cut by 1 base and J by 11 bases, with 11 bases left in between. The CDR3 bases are TGCAGTGCTAGAGCGGGGCAGTCCGCTTTCTTT. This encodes CSARAGQSAFF.

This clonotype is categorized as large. The CDR3 DNA is TGTGCCAGCAGCCCAGTACTAGGGGACCAAGAGACCCAGTACTTC. Protein sequence: CASSPVLGDQETQYF. The genes are TRBV7-2 and TRBJ2-5; D is perhaps TRBD1 or TRBD2 (5 bases each). In germline, CDR1 is SGHTA, CDR2 FQGNSA. CDR3 length: 15 amino acids. V was cut by 5 bases and J by 0 bases, with 13 bases left in between.

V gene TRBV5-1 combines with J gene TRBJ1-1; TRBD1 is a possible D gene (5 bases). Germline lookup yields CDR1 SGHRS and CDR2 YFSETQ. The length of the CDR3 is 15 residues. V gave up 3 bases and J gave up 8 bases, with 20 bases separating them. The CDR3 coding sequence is TGCGCCAGCAGCTGGGGCGGTAGAATATACTCGGAAGCTTTCTTT. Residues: CASSWGGRIYSEAFF.

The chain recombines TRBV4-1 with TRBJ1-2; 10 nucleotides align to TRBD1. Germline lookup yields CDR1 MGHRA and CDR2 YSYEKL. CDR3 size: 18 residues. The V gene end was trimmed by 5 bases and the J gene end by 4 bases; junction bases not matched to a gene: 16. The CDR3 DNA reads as TGCGCCAGCAGCTATCGTCCCGGGACAGGGGTCGGGGTCTATGGCTACACCTTC. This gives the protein CASSYRPGTGVGVYGYTF.

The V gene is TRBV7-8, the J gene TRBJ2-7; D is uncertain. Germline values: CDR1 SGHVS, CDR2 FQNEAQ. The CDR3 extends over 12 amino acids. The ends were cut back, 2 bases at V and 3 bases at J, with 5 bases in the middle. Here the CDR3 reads CASSLPIYEQYF. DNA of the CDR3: TGTGCCAGCAGCTTACCGATCTACGAGCAGTACTTC.

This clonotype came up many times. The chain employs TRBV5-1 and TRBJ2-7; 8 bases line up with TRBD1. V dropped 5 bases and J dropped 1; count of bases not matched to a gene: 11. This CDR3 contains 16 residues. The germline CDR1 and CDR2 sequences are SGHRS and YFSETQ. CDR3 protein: CASSSPPGQVSYEQYF. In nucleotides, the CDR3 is TGCGCCAGCAGTTCTCCGCCGGGACAGGTGTCCTACGAGCAGTACTTC. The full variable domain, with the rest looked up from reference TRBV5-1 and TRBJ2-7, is KAGVTQTPRYLIKTRGQQVTLSCSPISGHRSVSWYQQTPGQGLQFLFEYFSETQRNKGNFPGRFSGRQFSNSRSEMNVSTLELGDSALYLCASSSPPGQVSYEQYFGPGTRLTVT.